Given below is one TCR beta chain in context. Its antigen is still unknown. Base qualities are not provided; no much larger clone lies one nucleotide away. The CDR3 regions of human TCRbeta chains were analyzed by immunosequencing. In the paper's pipeline: TCRs in the repertoires were compared against a reference library of SARS-CoV-2-specific TCRs that had been generated with the MIRA antigen-specificity platform. Breadth was defined as the fraction of unique TCRs that were SARS-CoV-2-associated, and depth was defined as the fraction of total T cells that were SARS-CoV-2-associated. Using the MIRA data, each spike-specific TCR was assigned both to the spike region to which the TCR was reactive and to a CD4 or CD8 class. Log10-transformed breadth and depth values were compared by one-way ANOVA with Sidak's multiple comparisons tests. TCRdb retrieved this table from immuneACCESS and kept in-frame rearrangements only. Not all clones are present; in checked studies, unresolved V genes account for under half, and no reason is known for the remainder. D and trimming were read from the DNA, whereas the V and J calls and clone size are those reported in that table. For this sample there are 100,000 to 150,000 clones; roughly 90% appear just once. The ten most abundant clones make up 11% of the sample.

This sample's time point label indicates: baseline before first vaccination. The treatment or condition label, read with the paper, signifies: meningococcal conjugate vaccine given as trial control. Samples from vaccinated people were obtained from the UK trials COV001 and COV002, which included a single-blind randomized controlled phase 2/3 trial of AZD1222 (ChAdOx1 nCoV-19) in healthy adults. Trial participant PBMC samples were collected at day 0 and day 28 after the second dose for TCRbeta chain sequencing. This sample stems from a study of T cell responses to AZD1222 COVID-19 vaccine (dated by TCRdb to about 2021). Describing the broader study: A total of about 230 trial participants underwent TCR sequencing, of whom about 210 received two doses of AZD1222 and some 26 received two doses of the MenACWY control vaccine. Trial participants were enrolled into age subgroups of 18-55, 56-69 and 70-plus years, which contained about 160, 30 and 59 TCR-sequenced participants, respectively. General findings and caveats noted by the study authors: Nearly half of unique spike-specific TCRs reportedly recognized epitopes outside regions mutated in the B.1.351 and B.1.1.7 variants. After two AZD1222 doses, both the breadth and the depth of spike-specific TCRs were significantly higher than at day 0 and than in MenACWY recipients. In the small 56-69-year group, the increase in depth fell short of significance, most likely because of low power. CD4 TCRs associated with the vaccine covered the entire spike protein, and the dominant responses were in regions 160-218 and 743-854. Because no day 14 peak-response samples were available, the repertoires could be characterized only after the peak T cell response. Participants were mostly white British and included more females than males, and it was suggested by the authors that clonal diversity may have been underestimated. Conclusions about previously exposed vaccinees were limited because only six or seven AZD1222 recipients were SARS-CoV-2 seropositive at baseline.

Reading from cysteine to phenylalanine, the CDR3 counts 13 amino acids. CDR3 DNA is the only sequence kept; it has 39 bases, read in frame from the first base. The germline ends are 5 bases apart after V is trimmed by 2 bases and J by 1 base. Via the germline V gene, CDR1 is MNHEY and CDR2 SVGEGT. This TCR derives from an adult in good health. This specimen was peripheral blood, taken on day 0 of MenACWY control vaccination. This chain is built from TRBV6-2 or TRBV6-3 and TRBJ1-1; confidence is insufficient to name the D gene. The CDR3 reads CASSYHGNTEAFF. The sequence in DNA is TGTGCCAGCAGTTACCATGGGAACACTGAAGCTTTCTTT.